The T cell receptor (beta chain) described here comes from a study of cytomegalovirus exposure and HLA in healthy donors. The study, taken as a whole, reports: Later analysis revealed greater clonal expansion in HLA-associated TCR beta chains than in equally common others. As a later analysis showed, a missense DCLRE1C variant was linked to trimming of TCR beta V- and J-genes. In an earlier analysis, about 87% or about 30%: the productive usage of most TCR beta V segments. Using the classifier, cytomegalovirus status was reportedly diagnosed with high specificity and sensitivity.

The PCR ran on 60 Vbeta and 13 Jbeta primers. The assay was immunoSEQ multiplex PCR, and TCRdb's table has in-frame clones only and misses some. The table lists 150,000 to 200,000 clones, over 65% of them singletons. Of note for this clone: As yet, its antigen is unknown.

Germline V lookup: CDR1 SGHAT, CDR2 FQNNGV. V gave up 4 bases and J gave up 3 bases; unmatched junction bases: 11. This CDR3 contains 16 residues. The chain has TRBV11-2 and TRBJ2-7; 8 positions agree with TRBD2. The clonotype originates from a woman between 40 and 50 years old in good health and CMV-seronegative. The sample was PBMCs. Here the CDR3 DNA reads TGTGCCAGCAGCTCCATAACAAGCGGGGGAAACTACGAGCAGTACTTC. Protein sequence: CASSSITSGGNYEQYF.